This T cell receptor (beta chain) was sequenced in a study of memory CD4+ T cells and cytomegalovirus serostatus. Findings and limits, study-wide: About two fifths of the roughly 150 known CMV-associated TCRbeta sequences appeared in CD4+ memory. CMV serostatus prediction reached median AUC roughly 0.95, or 0.91 with US-trained model.

The germline V gene encodes CDR1 LNHDA and CDR2 SQIVND (reference sequence). The V end lost 7 bases, the J end lost 0 bases, and 13 bases lay between the germline ends. CDR3 length equals 15 residues. The sort gate was single viable CD3+CD4+CD8-CD45RO+ cells for memory CD4+ T cells. CD4+ T cells were isolated by positive magnetic selection. A note on this clone: Its antigen remains unknown.

Authors' data handling: Out-of-frame sequences were removed, leaving about 2.2 million distinct TCRbeta sequences. The method was immunoSEQ multiplex PCR; TCRdb's version includes in-frame clones alone and lacks a portion of them. V and J calls and clone size are copied from that table; D and trimming were computed from the DNA. The table has under 80,000 clones, around 82% seen once. This sequence originates from an adult in good health and CMV-seropositive. The V and J genes are TRBV19 and TRBJ2-1; no definite D call. The sequencing sample was made of memory CD4+ T cells from blood. The CDR3 protein is CASKASVSSYNEQFF. The CDR3 DNA is TGTGCCAGTAAGGCGAGCGTGAGCTCCTACAATGAGCAGTTCTTC.